The 20 T cell receptor beta chains given below trace back to one sample, sequenced in a study of cytomegalovirus exposure and HLA in healthy donors. PCR employed 60 Vbeta and 13 Jbeta primers. Clones were read by immunoSEQ multiplex PCR, and TCRdb kept only the in-frame ones, dropping some. The data contain 90,000 to 140,000 clones, over 12% of them singletons. Input material: PBMCs. Receptors originate from a female donor in good health and CMV-seronegative.

V is TRBV29-1 and J is TRBJ1-1; D uncertain. V gave up 4 bases and J gave up 0 bases, with 3 bases separating them. CDR3 length: 11 amino acids. Germline V gene data show CDR1 as SQVTM and CDR2 as ANQGSEA. CDR3: CSVALNTEAFF. CDR3 coding DNA: TGCAGCGTTGCTCTGAACACTGAAGCTTTCTTT.

The V call is TRBV30, the J call TRBJ2-7; perhaps TRBD2 as D (5 bases). The CDR3 covers 14 residues. Germline V gives CDR1 GTSNPN, CDR2 SVGIG (reference sequence). V dropped 4 bases and J dropped 0 bases, with 13 bases sitting between them. In nucleotides, the CDR3 is TGTGCCTGGACTTTGGACCGGGGCTCCTACGAGCAGTACTTC. This encodes CAWTLDRGSYEQYF.

The sample holds a few counts of this clone. The chain's CDR3 is CASSPLREGLETQYF. DNA for the CDR3: TGTGCCAGCTCACCACTTCGGGAGGGCCTTGAGACCCAGTACTTC. This chain connects TRBV18 to TRBJ2-5; 8 bases match TRBD2. With V trimmed by 1 base and J by 5 bases, 6 bases remained unmatched. This CDR3 contains 15 residues. The V gene's germline CDR1 is KGHSH and CDR2 LQKENI.

The J gene is TRBJ2-7, the V gene TRBV15; 9 bases fit TRBD2. The CDR3 is made up of 16 amino acids. CDR1 LNHNV and CDR2 YYDKDF come from the germline V gene (reference sequence). Unmatched junction bases numbered 7, after V lost 1 base and J lost 3 bases. The CDR3 DNA follows: TGTGCCACCAGCAGAGGGGGAGCTAGCGGGAACTACGAGCAGTACTTC. This gives the protein CATSRGGASGNYEQYF.

This clone was counted between two and nine times. The rearrangement joins TRBV4-1 to TRBJ1-5; D is possibly TRBD1 (6 bases). Trimming removed 0 bases from V and 3 bases from J, with 15 bases in between. Germline V gene sequence: CDR1 MGHRA, CDR2 YSYEKL. The CDR3 runs to 17 residues. CDR3 nucleotide sequence: TGCGCCAGCAGCCAAGAATGGCAGGGGTACGACAATCAGCCCCAGCATTTT. Translating it yields CASSQEWQGYDNQPQHF.

This clone was seen a few times. This sequence joins TRBV9 and TRBJ1-3; 7 positions match TRBD1. Germline loops: CDR1 SGDLS, CDR2 YYNGEE. Trimming removed 0 bases from V and 0 bases from J; junction bases left unmatched: 0. The CDR3 runs to 15 residues. In DNA, the CDR3 is TGTGCCAGCAGCGTAGGGGACAGCTCTGGAAACACCATATATTTT. This encodes CASSVGDSSGNTIYF.

The chain combines TRBV7-6 with TRBJ2-5; D is perhaps TRBD2 (6 bases). Between the trimmed V and J ends, which lost 5 bases and 1 base, there was a span of 14 bases. Germline V gene sequence: CDR1 SGHVS, CDR2 FNYEAQ. The CDR3 contains 15 residues. The CDR3 here is CASSPNGGAQETQYF. The CDR3 bases are TGTGCCAGCAGCCCAAACGGAGGGGCCCAAGAGACCCAGTACTTC.

The rearrangement uses TRBV29-1 and TRBJ2-5; 8 positions match TRBD2. Unmatched junction bases numbered 12, after V lost 7 bases and J lost 5 bases. This CDR3 contains 14 residues. Germline CDR1 SQVTM, CDR2 ANQGSEA. CDR3 sequence reads: CSGQRGGLSETQYF. The DNA of the CDR3 is TGCAGCGGCCAACGGGGGGGCCTTTCGGAGACCCAGTACTTC.

This clone was seen only a few times. This sample includes further DNA sequences coding for the same CDR3. CDR3 nucleotide sequence: TGCGCCAGCAGCCCAGGCCGAGAGAATGAAAAACTGTTTTTT. It is translated as CASSPGRENEKLFF. The gene calls are TRBV5-1 and TRBJ1-4; D unclear. CDR3 length equals 14 residues. V shed 4 bases and J shed 5 bases, with 12 bases lying between them. In germline, CDR1 is SGHRS, CDR2 YFSETQ.

The CDR3 here is CASGAGPYNEQFF. CDR3 nucleotides: TGTGCCAGCGGAGCGGGACCCTACAATGAGCAGTTCTTC. The chain joins TRBV19 to TRBJ2-1, with TRBD2 matching over 7 bases. From germline, CDR1 is LNHDA and CDR2 SQIVND (reference sequence). This CDR3 has 13 amino acids. The V segment lost 9 bases and the J segment 2 bases; nucleotides outside the gene matches: 4.

The chain couples TRBV10-3 to TRBJ2-1; TRBD1 might be the D (5 bases). From germline, CDR1 is ENHRY and CDR2 SYGVKD. The CDR3 extends over 14 amino acids. V was trimmed by 6 bases and J by 4 bases, leaving 13 bases between them. The CDR3 region has the DNA TGTGCCATCAGCCCCTTGGGGCTATACAATGAGCAGTTCTTC. Translated, it gives CAISPLGLYNEQFF.

This chain links TRBV7-7 with TRBJ1-6; 11 bases agree with TRBD1. Germline lookup yields CDR1 SSHAT and CDR2 FNYEAQ (reference sequence). The CDR3 is 14 amino acids. The CDR3 nucleotides read TGTGCTAGCTCGCGGGACAGGGGGAAATCACCCCTCCACTTT. This codes for CASSRDRGKSPLHF. Drawing the rest from reference TRBV7-7 and TRBJ1-6, the complete variable domain is GAGVSQSPRYKVTKRGQDVTLRCDPISSHATLYWYQQALGQGPEFLTYFNYEAQPDKSGLPSDRFSAERPEGSISTLTIQRTEQRDSAMYRCASSRDRGKSPLHFGNGTRLTVT.

This clone was observed a handful of times. The V and J genes are TRBV6-5 and TRBJ1-1; D not certain. This CDR3 comprises 13 residues. Germline assignment: CDR1 MNHEY and CDR2 SVGAGI. V lost 8 bases to trimming and J lost 5 bases, with 15 bases between them. CDR3 DNA: TGTGCCAGCGCATTGAGTAGAGAGACTGAAGCTTTCTTT. Protein product: CASALSRETEAFF.

There are a few counts of this clone. This chain joins TRBV5-6 and TRBJ1-1; 8 bases are a match to TRBD1. The V segment lost 0 bases and the J segment 4 bases; nucleotides outside the gene matches: 5. CDR1 is SGHDT and CDR2 is YYEEEE in the germline V gene. This CDR3 is 15 amino acids long. CDR3 sequence reads: CASSLGRGLSTEAFF. CDR3 DNA sequence: TGTGCCAGCAGCTTGGGCAGGGGGCTGAGCACTGAAGCTTTCTTT.

The chain has TRBV7-9 and TRBJ1-5, with 7 bases fitting TRBD1. V trimming: 2 bases; J trimming: 4 bases; junction bases outside the gene matches: 8. Germline V lookup: CDR1 SEHNR, CDR2 FQNEAQ (reference sequence). The CDR3 consists of 16 residues. Here the CDR3 reads CASSLTGGQSNQPQHF. The CDR3 DNA follows: TGTGCCAGCAGCTTAACTGGGGGACAGAGTAATCAGCCCCAGCATTTT.

The CDR3 is CASSTSGLESHGTDTQYF. CDR3 nucleotides: TGTGCCAGCAGCACTTCCGGTCTCGAAAGCCACGGCACAGATACGCAGTATTTT. The chain combines TRBV7-9 with TRBJ2-3; no definite D call. V dropped 5 bases and J dropped 1 base, with 22 bases sitting between them. Germline V gene lookup returns CDR1 SEHNR and CDR2 FQNEAQ (reference sequence). This CDR3 has 18 residues.

The chain links TRBV6-5 to TRBJ1-1; the match to TRBD1 covers 7 bases. J was trimmed by 5 bases and V by 5 bases; bases with no gene match: 5. The length of the CDR3 is 13 residues. The V gene's germline CDR1 is MNHEY and CDR2 SVGAGI. CDR3 DNA sequence: TGTGCCAGCAGTAACCGACAGGGTACTGAAGCTTTCTTT. It specifies CASSNRQGTEAFF.

The chain joins TRBV5-1 to TRBJ1-4, with D uncertain. The CDR3 sequence is 16 residues long. Trimming cost V 3 bases and J 0 bases, with 12 bases left between them. Germline CDR1 is SGHRS and CDR2 is YFSETQ. The DNA of the CDR3 is TGCGCCAGCAGCTGGGTCGGGGTCGCAACTAATGAAAAACTGTTTTTT. It encodes CASSWVGVATNEKLFF.

This clone has just a few counts. J is TRBJ2-3 and V is TRBV25-1; D may be TRBD1 (5 bases). Between the trimmed V and J ends, which lost 1 base and 9 bases, there was a span of 14 bases. Germline V gene data show CDR1 as MGHDK and CDR2 as SYGVNS. The CDR3 is 14 residues long. This CDR3 reads CASSESWGARTQYF. The CDR3, as DNA: TGTGCCAGCAGTGAATCTTGGGGCGCGAGGACGCAGTATTTT.

This clone has a handful of counts. The chain joins TRBV5-8 to TRBJ2-7; the match to TRBD1 covers 9 bases. The germline V gene encodes CDR1 SGHTS and CDR2 YDEGEE. V was pared by 2 bases and J by 4 bases, with 10 bases of the junction left unmatched. The CDR3 has 16 residues. The CDR3: CASSFGPGQGGYEQYF. CDR3 nucleotide sequence: TGTGCCAGCAGCTTTGGTCCGGGACAGGGAGGGTACGAGCAGTACTTC.